The clone carrying this T cell receptor beta chain was observed a single time. Per the study methods: Nucleated cell number was recorded as an estimate derived from reference gene primer amplification. Repertoires were generated with immunoSEQ multiplex PCR, while TCRdb's copy carries only in-frame clones and drops some. The D gene and trimming were derived from the DNA, and the V and J assignments and clone size from that table. The sample has approximately 240,000 clones, around nine tenths seen once. The source of the sample is a study of blood T cell repertoires in COVID-19. Background on the study: Samples of COVID-19 (acute and convalescent) were obtained from the United States, Italy and Spain. T cells, B-cell-depleted T cells, or PBMCs supplied cDNA or gDNA.

Germline assignment: CDR1 SGHTA and CDR2 FQGTGA. V lost 1 base, J lost 14 bases, and 6 bases stayed unmatched. This CDR3 has 13 residues. V is TRBV7-3 and J is TRBJ1-1, with 11 bases lining up with TRBD1. The source material was peripheral blood. This TCR was sampled from a woman aged 40-49 years who had recovered from COVID-19. The DNA of the CDR3 is TGTGCCAGCAGCTTAAGCCCGGGGACAGGGGGGTTCTTT. It yields the protein CASSLSPGTGGFF.